Presented here are 31 T cell receptor beta chains from one specimen sequenced in a study of blood T cell repertoires in COVID-19. Repertoires were generated with immunoSEQ multiplex PCR, while TCRdb's copy carries only in-frame clones and drops some. In the table there are roughly 30,000 clones, 85% of which are singletons. Input material: peripheral blood. Source of these receptors: a human donor in a cohort sampled during active COVID-19.

The rearrangement uses TRBV28 and TRBJ1-1; D is uncertain. The CDR3 sequence is 13 residues long. Germline CDR1 reads MDHEN; CDR2 reads SYDVKM. V was cut by 5 bases and J by 4 bases, with 11 bases left in between. CDR3 coding DNA: TGTGCCAGCAGTCGGGGTGGGCTCACTGAAGCTTTCTTT. Translated, it gives CASSRGGLTEAFF.

The chain recombines TRBV24-1 with TRBJ2-2; 11 bases map to TRBD1. The CDR3 has 17 amino acids. The germline V gene has CDR1 KGHDR and CDR2 SFDVKD. J was trimmed by 1 base and V by 9 bases; bases with no gene match: 9. Here the CDR3 DNA reads TGTGCCACCTCGGCGGACAGGGGGCGCGGGAACACCGGGGAGCTGTTTTTT. Translating gives CATSADRGRGNTGELFF.

The CDR3: CASSPNRATEAFF. The CDR3 region has the DNA TGTGCCAGCAGCCCAAACAGGGCCACTGAAGCTTTCTTT. The chain employs TRBV11-1 and TRBJ1-1; weak D call: TRBD1 (6 bases). Germline CDR1 reads SGHAT; CDR2 reads FQDESV (reference sequence). Deletions cut 5 bases from V and 4 bases from J, with 11 bases between. The CDR3 spans 13 residues.

The chain joins TRBV7-8 to TRBJ2-1; 8 bases align to TRBD1. V shed 5 bases, J shed 9 bases, and the junction held 12 bases outside the gene matches. Germline values: CDR1 SGHVS, CDR2 FQNEAQ. The CDR3 loop spans 15 amino acids. CDR3 protein: CASSPLGQGRSEQFF. The CDR3 DNA is TGTGCCAGCAGCCCTCTAGGACAGGGACGCAGTGAGCAGTTCTTC.

The chain recombines TRBV28 with TRBJ1-5, with 9 bases identical to TRBD1. The V segment lost 5 bases and the J segment 7 bases; nucleotides outside the gene matches: 9. The CDR3 has 15 amino acids. Germline CDR1 MDHEN, CDR2 SYDVKM. Here the CDR3 reads CASSRGDREGQPQHF. The DNA for the CDR3 is TGTGCCAGCAGTCGAGGGGACAGGGAAGGACAGCCCCAGCATTTT.

The chain is built from TRBV14 and TRBJ1-6, with TRBD1 matching 8 bases. V trimming: 3 bases; J trimming: 9 bases; junction bases outside the gene matches: 7. The V gene's germline CDR1 is SGHDN and CDR2 FVKESK. The CDR3 spans 15 residues. The CDR3 DNA is TGTGCCAGCAGCCAGGGGACAGGTCGGGTTTCACCCCTCCACTTT. As protein: CASSQGTGRVSPLHF.

J is TRBJ1-1 and V is TRBV11-2; TRBD1 is a possible D gene (5 bases). CDR3 size: 13 residues. V gave up 2 bases and J gave up 4 bases, with 8 bases separating them. CDR1 SGHAT and CDR2 FQNNGV come from the germline V gene. In DNA form, the CDR3 reads TGTGCCAGCAGCTTACAGGGTTCCACTGAAGCTTTCTTT. It specifies CASSLQGSTEAFF.

The chain joins TRBV5-4 to TRBJ2-5; maybe TRBD2 (5 bases). CDR1 SGHNT and CDR2 YYREEE come from the germline V gene (reference sequence). V was shortened by 9 bases and J by 2 bases, with 11 bases between the two germline ends. The CDR3 spans 12 residues. The DNA of the CDR3 is TGTGCCACCGGAGACTATCAAGAGACCCAGTACTTC. It yields the protein CATGDYQETQYF.

The chain employs TRBV20-1 and TRBJ1-1; 8 nucleotides agree with TRBD1. Per the germline V gene, CDR1 is DFQATT and CDR2 is SNEGSKA (reference sequence). The CDR3 has 15 residues. The V and J ends lost 3 bases and 5 bases, in that order; junction bases with no gene match: 11. CDR3 sequence reads: CSASPGTGGGTEAFF. The CDR3 coding sequence is TGCAGTGCTAGTCCTGGGACAGGCGGGGGTACTGAAGCTTTCTTT.

The gene calls are TRBV28 and TRBJ1-4; tentatively, D is TRBD1 (5 bases). CDR1 and CDR2 from the germline V gene are MDHEN and SYDVKM. V gave up 7 bases and J gave up 5 bases, with 14 bases separating them. This CDR3 has 14 residues. DNA for the CDR3: TGTGCCAGCACCCCCGGGGGGGGGAATGAAAAACTGTTTTTT. It specifies CASTPGGGNEKLFF.

The chain combines TRBV6-2 or TRBV6-3 with TRBJ1-4, with 12 bases fitting TRBD1. The germline gives CDR1 MNHEY, CDR2 SVGEGT. The CDR3 is made up of 15 amino acids. J gave up 12 bases and V 4 bases, and 9 bases lay outside the gene matches. CDR3 residues: CASSSGGTGGAELFF. DNA for the CDR3: TGTGCCAGCAGTTCAGGAGGGACAGGGGGCGCGGAACTGTTTTTT.

The chain links TRBV6-5 to TRBJ1-2, with D perhaps TRBD1 (6 bases). This CDR3 is 15 amino acids long. Per the germline V gene, CDR1 is MNHEY and CDR2 is SVGAGI. Trimming left V 7 bases short and J 2 bases short, with 17 bases between. CDR3 sequence (DNA): TGTGCCAGCACGGAAAAGGGGGGGAAAAACTATGGCTACACCTTC. Translating gives CASTEKGGKNYGYTF.

This chain uses TRBV20-1 with TRBJ1-2, with no clear D. This CDR3 is 10 amino acids long. CDR1 is DFQATT and CDR2 is SNEGSKA in the germline V gene (reference sequence). CDR3 bases: TGCAGGTGGGGAGCCTATGGCTACACCTTC. This encodes CRWGAYGYTF.

V gene TRBV14 combines with J gene TRBJ2-7; D might be TRBD2 (5 bases). The CDR3 length is 14 residues. The ends were cut back, 2 bases at V and 5 bases at J, with 13 bases in the middle. The V gene's germline CDR1 is SGHDN and CDR2 FVKESK. The CDR3, as DNA: TGTGCCAGCAGCCAAAAAACCCTGAGGGACGAGCAGTACTTC. This translates into CASSQKTLRDEQYF.

This chain joins TRBV13 and TRBJ1-1; unclear D gene. CDR3 length: 13 amino acids. The ends were cut back, 5 bases at V and 1 base at J, with 8 bases in the middle. Germline CDR1 is PRHDT and CDR2 is FYEKMQ (reference sequence). The CDR3 protein is CASSKTGNTEAFF. As DNA, the CDR3 is TGTGCCAGCAGCAAGACGGGGAACACTGAAGCTTTCTTT.

The V call is TRBV5-1, the J call TRBJ2-1; D possibly corresponds to TRBD2 (6 bases). The V end was cut by 0 bases, the J end by 7 bases, with 11 bases between. From germline, CDR1 is SGHRS and CDR2 YFSETQ. CDR3 length equals 14 residues. Here the CDR3 reads CASSLDLAINEQFF. In DNA form, the CDR3 reads TGCGCCAGCAGCTTGGATCTAGCGATTAATGAGCAGTTCTTC.

This clone was counted once. The CDR3 here is CASSSRRLATQYF. The CDR3 region has the DNA TGTGCCAGCAGTTCCCGTCGACTAGCTACGCAGTATTTT. The V gene is TRBV6-5, the J gene TRBJ2-3; 7 bases align to TRBD2. CDR3 length: 13 amino acids. V was clipped by 4 bases and J by 8 bases; unmatched bases: 6. Per the germline V gene, CDR1 is MNHEY and CDR2 is SVGAGI.

V and J are TRBV6-2 or TRBV6-3 and TRBJ2-1; TRBD2 matches 9 bases. The V gene's germline CDR1 is MNHEY and CDR2 SVGEGT. Trimming at V came to 4 bases and at J to 7 bases, leaving 20 bases not matched to a gene. CDR3 length: 19 residues. The CDR3 sequence is CASSSPPGTPRAGGNEQFF. The CDR3 nucleotides are TGTGCCAGCAGTTCGCCCCCCGGGACCCCTAGAGCGGGGGGAAATGAGCAGTTCTTC.

This chain connects TRBV4-1 to TRBJ1-4; weak D call: TRBD1 (6 bases). V lost 5 bases and J lost 0, with 10 bases in between. Germline assignment: CDR1 MGHRA and CDR2 YSYEKL. This CDR3 spans 15 amino acids. The CDR3 coding sequence is TGCGCCAGCAGCTTTAGACAGGCAACTAATGAAAAACTGTTTTTT. This gives the protein CASSFRQATNEKLFF.

V gene TRBV20-1 combines with J gene TRBJ2-7; the D gene is possibly TRBD1 (8 bases). Germline CDR1 DFQATT, CDR2 SNEGSKA (reference sequence). This CDR3 is built from 11 residues. Written as DNA, the CDR3 is TGCAGGGGGGGGGACAGGTACGAGCAGTACTTC. Amino acid sequence: CRGGDRYEQYF.

This clone was detected once. This chain joins TRBV24-1 and TRBJ1-1; 7 bases are shared with TRBD1. J was trimmed by 1 base and V by 4 bases; bases with no gene match: 14. The CDR3 has 18 amino acids. Per the germline V gene, CDR1 is KGHDR and CDR2 is SFDVKD. The DNA for the CDR3 is TGTGCCACCAGTGACCCAACCCCGGGACAGAACGGGAACACTGAAGCTTTCTTT. Translated: CATSDPTPGQNGNTEAFF.

This chain connects TRBV15 to TRBJ1-2; 12 nucleotides align to TRBD1. Trimming removed 0 bases from V and 8 bases from J; junction bases left unmatched: 7. There are 16 residues in the CDR3. Germline loops: CDR1 LNHNV, CDR2 YYDKDF (reference sequence). In DNA form, the CDR3 reads TGTGCCACCAGCAGAGATGGGATCGGGACAGGGGGCGGCTACACCTTC. The encoded protein is CATSRDGIGTGGGYTF.

The rearrangement uses TRBV10-3 and TRBJ2-3; 10 bases fit TRBD1. With V trimmed by 4 bases and J by 1 base, 2 bases remained unmatched. The CDR3 runs to 15 residues. From germline, CDR1 is ENHRY and CDR2 SYGVKD. DNA for the CDR3: TGTGCCATCAGTGCCGGGACAGGGGGCACAGATACGCAGTATTTT. It specifies CAISAGTGGTDTQYF.

The chain is built from TRBV5-8 and TRBJ1-4; 12 bases are a match to TRBD1. The V gene's germline CDR1 is SGHTS and CDR2 YDEGEE. There are 16 residues in the CDR3. The junction had 5 bases not matched to a gene; V was cut back by 5 bases and J by 3 bases. The CDR3 reads CASRRGQGAANEKLFF. Written as DNA, the CDR3 is TGTGCCAGCAGGAGGGGACAGGGGGCGGCTAATGAAAAACTGTTTTTT. Full variable domain (outside the CDR3, taken from reference TRBV5-8 and TRBJ1-4): EAGVTQSPTHLIKTRGQQATLRCSPISGHTSVYWYQQALGLGLQFLLWYDEGEERNRGNFPPRFSGRQFPNYSSELNVNALELEDSALYLCASRRGQGAANEKLFFGSGTQLSVL.

This rearrangement joins TRBV12-3 or TRBV12-4 to TRBJ2-5; tentatively, D is TRBD2 (5 bases). This CDR3 has 13 residues. Trimming left V 3 bases short and J 2 bases short, with 7 bases between. CDR3 protein: CASSLRVQETQYF. The CDR3 DNA sequence: TGTGCCAGCAGTTTGAGGGTTCAAGAGACCCAGTACTTC.

The rearrangement uses TRBV2 and TRBJ2-7; a weak D match, TRBD2 (5 bases). The CDR3 spans 15 residues. Germline V gene sequence: CDR1 SNHLY, CDR2 FYNNEI. Trimming stripped 0 bases from V and 5 bases from J, with 14 bases between. CDR3 in amino acids: CASSEARGSPHEQYF. DNA of the CDR3: TGTGCCAGCAGTGAAGCGCGAGGGAGCCCCCACGAGCAGTACTTC. The whole variable domain, filled in from reference TRBV2 and TRBJ2-7, reads EPEVTQTPSHQVTQMGQEVILRCVPISNHLYFYWYRQILGQKVEFLVSFYNNEISEKSEIFDDQFSVERPDGSNFTLKIRSTKLEDSAMYFCASSEARGSPHEQYFGPGTRLTVT.

This chain connects TRBV4-1 to TRBJ2-5, with 8 nucleotides matching TRBD1. Germline loops: CDR1 MGHRA, CDR2 YSYEKL. V lost 0 bases, J lost 4 bases, and 4 bases stayed unmatched. The CDR3 has 15 amino acids. The CDR3 loop is CASSQDGDRGETQYF. CDR3 DNA: TGCGCCAGCAGCCAAGATGGAGACAGGGGAGAGACCCAGTACTTC.

This clone was recorded a few times. The chain links TRBV19 to TRBJ1-1; the D gene is possibly TRBD1 (6 bases). This CDR3 has 14 residues. V was shortened by 7 bases and J by 1 base, with 13 bases between the two germline ends. Per germline, CDR1 LNHDA and CDR2 SQIVND (reference sequence). The CDR3 sequence: CASTDRLGNTEAFF. The CDR3 DNA reads as TGTGCCAGTACCGACAGGTTGGGGAACACTGAAGCTTTCTTT.

On this clone: A junction end diverges from the germline sequence, so it may reflect a read error. This sequence joins TRBV7-3 and TRBJ2-7, with TRBD1 identical over 12 bases. This CDR3 has 15 residues. The germline CDR1 and CDR2 sequences are SGHTA and FQGTGA. The CDR3 DNA reads TGTGCCAGCAGCCTAACCGGGACAGGGGGCTTTGAGCAGTACTTC. Translating it yields CASSLTGTGGFEQYF.

The V and J genes are TRBV25-1 and TRBJ2-5; 12 nucleotides line up with TRBD2. CDR1 and CDR2 from the germline V gene are MGHDK and SYGVNS. V dropped 3 bases and J dropped 4; count of bases not matched to a gene: 6. The CDR3 length is 16 residues. The CDR3 protein is CASSELAGGPVETQYF. The CDR3 nucleotides read TGTGCCAGCAGTGAGCTAGCGGGGGGGCCAGTAGAGACCCAGTACTTC.

This rearrangement joins TRBV5-1 to TRBJ2-1; 12 bases agree with TRBD2. J was trimmed by 6 bases and V by 3 bases; bases with no gene match: 10. CDR1 and CDR2 (germline): SGHRS, YFSETQ. The CDR3 consists of 17 residues. In nucleotides, the CDR3 is TGCGCCAGCAGCTCAAGACTAGCGGGGGAGATTCGCAATGAGCAGTTCTTC. Translation gives CASSSRLAGEIRNEQFF. The full variable domain, in which reference TRBV5-1 and TRBJ2-1 provide the parts outside the CDR3, is KAGVTQTPRYLIKTRGQQVTLSCSPISGHRSVSWYQQTPGQGLQFLFEYFSETQRNKGNFPGRFSGRQFSNSRSEMNVSTLELGDSALYLCASSSRLAGEIRNEQFFGPGTRLTVL.